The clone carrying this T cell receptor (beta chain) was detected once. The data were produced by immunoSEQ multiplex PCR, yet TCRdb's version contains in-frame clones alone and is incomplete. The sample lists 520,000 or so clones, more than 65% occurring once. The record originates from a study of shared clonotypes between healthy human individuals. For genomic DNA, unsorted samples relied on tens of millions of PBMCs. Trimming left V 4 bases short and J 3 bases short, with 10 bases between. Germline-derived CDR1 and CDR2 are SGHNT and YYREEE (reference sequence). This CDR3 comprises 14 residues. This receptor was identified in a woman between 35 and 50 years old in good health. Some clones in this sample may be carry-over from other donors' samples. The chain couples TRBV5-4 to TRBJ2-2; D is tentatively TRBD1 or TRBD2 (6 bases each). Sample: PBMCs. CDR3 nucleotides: TGTGCCAGCAGCGGGGGGCCAGACACCGGGGAGCTGTTTTTT. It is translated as CASSGGPDTGELFF.